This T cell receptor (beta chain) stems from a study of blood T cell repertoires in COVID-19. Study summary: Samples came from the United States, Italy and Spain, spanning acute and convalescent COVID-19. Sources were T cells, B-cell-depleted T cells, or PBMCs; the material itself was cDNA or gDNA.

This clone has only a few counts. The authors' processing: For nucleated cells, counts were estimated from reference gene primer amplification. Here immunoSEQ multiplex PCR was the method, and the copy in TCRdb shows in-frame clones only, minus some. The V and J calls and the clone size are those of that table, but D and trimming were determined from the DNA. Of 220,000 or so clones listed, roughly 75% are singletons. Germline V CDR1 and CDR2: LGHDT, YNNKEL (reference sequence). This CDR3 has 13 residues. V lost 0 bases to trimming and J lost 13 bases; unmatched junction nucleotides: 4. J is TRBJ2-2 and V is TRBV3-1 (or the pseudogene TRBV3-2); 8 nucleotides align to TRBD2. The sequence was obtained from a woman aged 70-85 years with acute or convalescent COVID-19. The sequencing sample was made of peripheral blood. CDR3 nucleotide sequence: TGTGCCAGCAGCCAAGATCGGGGGACTAGGCTGTTTTTT. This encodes CASSQDRGTRLFF.